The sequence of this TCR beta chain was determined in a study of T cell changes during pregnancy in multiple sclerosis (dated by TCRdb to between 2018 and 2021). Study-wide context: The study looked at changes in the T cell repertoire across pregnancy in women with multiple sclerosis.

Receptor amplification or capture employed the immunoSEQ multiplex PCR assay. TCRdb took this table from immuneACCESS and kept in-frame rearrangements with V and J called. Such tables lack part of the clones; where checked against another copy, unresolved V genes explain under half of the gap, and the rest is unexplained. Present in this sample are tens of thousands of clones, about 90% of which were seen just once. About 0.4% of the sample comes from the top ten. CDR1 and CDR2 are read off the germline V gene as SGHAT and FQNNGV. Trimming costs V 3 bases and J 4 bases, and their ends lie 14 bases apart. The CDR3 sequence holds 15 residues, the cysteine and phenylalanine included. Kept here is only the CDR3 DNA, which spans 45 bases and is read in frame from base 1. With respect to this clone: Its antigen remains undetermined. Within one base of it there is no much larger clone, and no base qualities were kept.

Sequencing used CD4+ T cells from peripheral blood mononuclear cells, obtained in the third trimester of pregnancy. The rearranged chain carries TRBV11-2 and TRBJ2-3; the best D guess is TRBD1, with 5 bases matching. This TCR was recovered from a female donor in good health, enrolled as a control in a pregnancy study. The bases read TGTGCCAGCAGCTTGAGTTATATCAGGGCAGATACGCAGTATTTT. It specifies CASSLSYIRADTQYF. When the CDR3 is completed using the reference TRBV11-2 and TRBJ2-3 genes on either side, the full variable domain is EAGVAQSPRYKIIEKRQSVAFWCNPISGHATLYWYQQILGQGPKLLIQFQNNGVVDDSQLPKDRFSAERLKGVDSTLKIQPAKLEDSAVYLCASSLSYIRADTQYFGPGTRLTVL.